This TCR beta chain appears in the sequencing data of a study of regulatory T cells in long-lasting Graves disease. Points from the study as a whole: Limited sample numbers may have lowered accuracy. Persistent disease samples used TRBV28, TRBJ1-2 and TRBJ2-5 preferentially.

Arm-PCR of CDR3 regions with iRepertoire HTBI primers generated TCR beta libraries. TCRdb called the multiplex PCR reads again in MiXCR, with one record for every CDR3 protein. Here the sample spans roughly 470,000 distinct CDR3 sequences, about 20% being singletons. This clonotype was observed at least ten times. Antigen specificity is unknown. Time point meaning: persistent/refractory GD, antithyroid drugs over 5 years with positive TRAb. The TCR library was made from RNA extracted from PBMCs. Between the trimmed V and J ends, which lost 0 bases and 4 bases, there was a span of 13 bases. The germline CDR1 and CDR2 sequences are LGHDT and YNNKEL (reference sequence). This CDR3 contains 15 residues.

The chain employs TRBV3-1 and TRBJ2-7; D is uncertain. Specimen: peripheral blood mononuclear cells (PBMCs), collected when the disease was refractory, from a patient treated with antithyroid drugs. This clonotype was sampled from a female donor with Graves disease. The CDR3 is CASSQDPVSPYEQYF. The CDR3 DNA reads TGTGCCAGCAGCCAAGACCCCGTGTCGCCGTACGAGCAGTACTTC.